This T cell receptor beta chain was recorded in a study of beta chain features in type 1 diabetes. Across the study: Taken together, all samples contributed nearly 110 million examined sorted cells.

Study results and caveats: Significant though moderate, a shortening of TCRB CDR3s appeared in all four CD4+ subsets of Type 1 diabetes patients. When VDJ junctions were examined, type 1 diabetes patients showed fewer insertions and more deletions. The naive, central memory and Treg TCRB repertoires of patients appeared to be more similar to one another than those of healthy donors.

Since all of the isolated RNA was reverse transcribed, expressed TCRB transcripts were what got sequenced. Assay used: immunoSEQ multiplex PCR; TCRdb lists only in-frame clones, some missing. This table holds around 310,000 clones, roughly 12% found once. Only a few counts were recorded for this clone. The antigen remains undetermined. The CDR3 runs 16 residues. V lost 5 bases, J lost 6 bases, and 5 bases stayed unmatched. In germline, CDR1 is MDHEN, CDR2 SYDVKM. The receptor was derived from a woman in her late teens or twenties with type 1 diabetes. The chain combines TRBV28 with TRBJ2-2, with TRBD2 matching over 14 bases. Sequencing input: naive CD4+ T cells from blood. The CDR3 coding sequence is TGTGCCAGCAGTAGTCCGGGACTAGCGGGAGCCGGGGAGCTGTTTTTT. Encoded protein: CASSSPGLAGAGELFF.